One T cell receptor beta chain is described in this entry. This clone has more than one count but fewer than ten. Its antigen is unknown. It has no much larger one-base neighbor in the sample; base qualities were not kept. All of the isolated RNA was reverse transcribed with the High Capacity cDNA Reverse Transcription Kit, so expressed TCRB transcripts were sequenced. Deep immunoSEQ sequencing was applied to naive, central memory and regulatory T cell samples, giving an average of roughly 3.5 million total reads per sample. Sorted cells were lysed in RLT buffer, and RNA was extracted using DNase-treated RNeasy Micro or Mini kits according to cell number. To prevent cross-contamination, every cell subset was processed on its own, while patient and healthy donor samples were processed together. Using the immunoSEQ multiplex PCR, TCRB sequences were amplified from cDNA into 87-bp fragments spanning the CDR3 region. Sequencing of the amplicons was done on the Illumina HiSeq platform. Regarding the original processing steps: Synthetic template baselines were used to correct PCR bias computationally, reads within Hamming distance 2 were collapsed together, and singletons that could not be merged were discarded. Reads were aligned against IMGT so that V, D and J genes, CDR3 length and insertions or deletions at six rearrangement sites could be assigned. Clonotype counts were normalized to sorted cell number within each subset before computing true diversity and Gini coefficients with the tcR R package. The overlap coefficient, calculated on TCRB nucleotide sequences, was used to measure repertoire sharing. Out-of-frame TCRB sequences from naive cells were analyzed to stand in for the pre-selection repertoire. Here the immuneACCESS table is served through TCRdb, limited to in-frame sequences with V and J called. Missing clones are a known gap in these copies; in checked studies unresolved V genes cover under half, and the rest lacks a known reason. The V and J calls and clone size are taken from that table; D and trimming were inferred from the DNA. This sample is represented by hundreds of thousands of clones; 30% of them were singletons. The top ten constitute 0.05% to 0.07% of the sample.

The CDR3 starts with the cysteine, ends with the phenylalanine, and has 15 residues. Of the read, only the CDR3 DNA is kept; its 45 bases are in frame from base 1. V lost 3 bases and J lost 7 bases, and the count of bases not matched to a germline gene is 8. In the germline V gene, CDR1 corresponds to SGDLS and CDR2 to YYNGEE. The data derive from a study of beta chain features in type 1 diabetes (dated by TCRdb to the late 2010s). The study in broad terms: Mean age, gender distribution, total cell number and subset yield were not different between patients and healthy donors. Across all samples, 107,917,701 sorted cells were examined, and cell number per subset correlated strongly with RNA yield. The study compared the TCRB repertoires of sorted circulating CD4+ T cell subsets in recently diagnosed type 1 diabetes patients with those in matched healthy donors. Whereas all 30 or so donors provided naive and central memory subsets, regulatory and stem cell-like memory subsets were isolated from just 8 patients and roughly 8 healthy donors. General conclusions and limits of the study: At VDJ recombination sites, type 1 diabetes patients had fewer insertions and more deleted nucleotides, which implies abnormalities in thymic rearrangement. Because the HLA sub-analyses included only small numbers of individuals, any influence of HLA type on TCRB rearrangement was left unresolved. Because cDNA was sequenced instead of genomic DNA, highly expressing activated cells could be over-represented, though the groups showed no difference in activation or CD3 levels. Naive, central memory and regulatory TCRB repertoires appeared to be more alike among patients than among healthy donors. Type 1 diabetes patients showed a moderate but significant shortening of TCRB CDR3 length in all four CD4+ subsets. Shorter templates might have been favored by PCR, but patient and control samples were amplified and corrected together, so both groups would have been affected equally by any skew.

From each donor, a single peripheral blood sample of about 110 mL on average was drawn into heparinised tubes. Naive, central memory, regulatory and stem cell-like memory CD4+ T cells were sorted on a BD FACSAria II using a panel including CD45RO, CCR7, CD25, CD127, CD95 and CD27. Every sorted population had a purity above 98%. PBMCs were separated immediately by Lymphoprep density gradient centrifugation and were stained directly, without being cultured. To minimize batch effects, samples were stained and sorted in pairs, one healthy donor with one patient per experiment. Sequencing input: naive CD4+ T cells from blood. The cell subset or site label corresponds to: true naive CD4+ T cells. This sequence uses TRBV9 and TRBJ2-1; 9 bases in the middle match TRBD2. This TCR was sampled from a man aged 18 to 30 in good health. The CDR3 reads as follows: CASSATSGTGNEQFF. The DNA sequence is given as TGTGCCAGCAGCGCGACTAGCGGAACTGGAAATGAGCAGTTCTTC.